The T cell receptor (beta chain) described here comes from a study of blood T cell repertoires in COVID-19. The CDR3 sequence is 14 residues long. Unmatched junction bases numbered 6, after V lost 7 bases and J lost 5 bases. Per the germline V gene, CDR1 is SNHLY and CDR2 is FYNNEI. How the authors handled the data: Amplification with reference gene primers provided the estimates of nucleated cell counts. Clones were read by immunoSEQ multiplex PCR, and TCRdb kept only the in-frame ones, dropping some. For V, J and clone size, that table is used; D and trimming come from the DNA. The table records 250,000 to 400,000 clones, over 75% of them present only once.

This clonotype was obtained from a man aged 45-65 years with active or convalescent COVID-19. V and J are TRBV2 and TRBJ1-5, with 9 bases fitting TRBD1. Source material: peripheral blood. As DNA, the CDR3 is TGTGCCAGCACGGCGGGACAGGGCGATCAGCCCCAGCATTTT. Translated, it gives CASTAGQGDQPQHF. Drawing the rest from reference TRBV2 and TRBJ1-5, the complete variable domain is EPEVTQTPSHQVTQMGQEVILRCVPISNHLYFYWYRQILGQKVEFLVSFYNNEISEKSEIFDDQFSVERPDGSNFTLKIRSTKLEDSAMYFCASTAGQGDQPQHFGDGTRLSIL.